The following is a T cell receptor (beta chain) sequence with its context. With 2 bases removed from V and 3 bases from J, the gap between germline ends came to 14 bases. Per the germline V gene, CDR1 is SGHTA and CDR2 is FQGTGA. The CDR3 has 15 residues. This specimen belongs to a study of blood T cell repertoires in COVID-19. The table came from immunoSEQ multiplex PCR; TCRdb's copy has only in-frame clones and leaves some out. The profile shows approximately 190,000 clones, under 90% of them singletons. The TCR sequence derives from a man in his 60s with acute or convalescent COVID-19. This chain connects TRBV7-3 to TRBJ2-7, with D possibly matching TRBD2 (6 bases). Sequenced sample: peripheral blood. The CDR3 loop reads CASSLYGGVVYEQYF. CDR3 DNA: TGTGCCAGCAGCTTATATGGCGGGGTGGTCTACGAGCAGTACTTC.